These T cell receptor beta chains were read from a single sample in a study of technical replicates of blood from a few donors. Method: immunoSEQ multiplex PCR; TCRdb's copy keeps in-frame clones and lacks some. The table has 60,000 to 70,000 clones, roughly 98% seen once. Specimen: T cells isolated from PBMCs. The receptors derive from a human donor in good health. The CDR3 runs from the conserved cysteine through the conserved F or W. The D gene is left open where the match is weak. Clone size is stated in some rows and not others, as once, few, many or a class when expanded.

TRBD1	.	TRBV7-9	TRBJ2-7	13	TGTGCCAGCAGCTTGGGACAGATCTACGAGCAGTACTTC	CASSLGQIYEQYF
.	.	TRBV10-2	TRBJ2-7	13	TGCGCCAGCAGTGAGCGGGTGTACTACGAGCAGTACTTC	CASSERVYYEQYF
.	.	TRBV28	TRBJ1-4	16	TGTGCCAGCAGTCCCTCCCCAGCGGGGCTAAATGAAAAACTGTTTTTT	CASSPSPAGLNEKLFF
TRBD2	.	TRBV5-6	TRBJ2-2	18	TGTGCCAGCAGCTTTTATTCGGCACTAGCGGGATCAAACGGGGAGCTGTTTTTT	CASSFYSALAGSNGELFF
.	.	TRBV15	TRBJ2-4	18	TGTGCCACCAGCAGAGATTCGCCCCTACGGGATTTTTTTAACATTCAGTACTTC	CATSRDSPLRDFFNIQYF
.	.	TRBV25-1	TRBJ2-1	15	TGTGCCAGCAGTGAGTCCAGTGGTTCCTACAATGAGCAGTTCTTC	CASSESSGSYNEQFF
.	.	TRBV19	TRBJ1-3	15	TGTGCCACCATCCCCAGGGGAGAAACTGGAAACACCATATATTTT	CATIPRGETGNTIYF
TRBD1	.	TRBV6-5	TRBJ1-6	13	TGTGCCAGCCGGGGGACAGGGCGGTCACCCCTCCACTTT	CASRGTGRSPLHF
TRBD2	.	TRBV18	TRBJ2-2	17	TGTGCCAGCTCACCACTGGTGAGCGGGAGTGGCGGCGGGGAGCTGTTTTTT	CASSPLVSGSGGGELFF
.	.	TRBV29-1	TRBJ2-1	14	TGCAGCGTTGCTACGGGGGACGGTTACAATGAGCAGTTCTTC	CSVATGDGYNEQFF
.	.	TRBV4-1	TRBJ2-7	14	TGCGCCAGCAGCCAGACGGAGGGGACCTACGAGCAGTACTTC	CASSQTEGTYEQYF
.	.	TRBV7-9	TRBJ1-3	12	TGTGCCAGTAGGGGATTTGGAAACACCATATATTTT	CASRGFGNTIYF
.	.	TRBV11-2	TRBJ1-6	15	TGTGCCAGCAGCGTCCAGACAGGTCCCCTCTTACCCCTCCACTTT	CASSVQTGPLLPLHF
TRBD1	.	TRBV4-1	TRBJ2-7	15	TGCGCCAGCAGCCGCACCCGGGACAGAGATTACGAGCAGTACTTC	CASSRTRDRDYEQYF
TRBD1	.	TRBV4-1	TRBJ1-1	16	TGCGCCAGCAGCCAAGGACAGGGAAGGGGAAACACTGAAGCTTTCTTT	CASSQGQGRGNTEAFF
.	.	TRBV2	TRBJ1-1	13	TGTGCCACCACTCTTTGGGGGAGGGTGAGAGCTTTCTTT	CATTLWGRVRAFF
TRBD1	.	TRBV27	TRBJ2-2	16	TGTGCCAGCAGTCTCCGGACAGGGTTGAACACCGGGGAGCTGTTTTTT	CASSLRTGLNTGELFF
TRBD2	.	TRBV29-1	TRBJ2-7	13	TGCAGCGTGTTACTAGCGGATTTATACGAGCAGTACTTC	CSVLLADLYEQYF
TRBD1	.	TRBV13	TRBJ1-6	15	TGTGCCAGCAGCTTAGGGGGGACAGGGCAACTTCCCCTCCACTTT	CASSLGGTGQLPLHF
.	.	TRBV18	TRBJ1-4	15	TGTGCCAGCTCACCACGGACATCAACTAATGAAAAACTGTTTTTT	CASSPRTSTNEKLFF
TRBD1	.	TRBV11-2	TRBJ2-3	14	TGTGCCAGCAGAAAGCAAGGGGGCTCGGGTACGCAGTATTTT	CASRKQGGSGTQYF
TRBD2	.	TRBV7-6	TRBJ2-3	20	TGTGCCAGCAGCTTATCCTGGCGGGAGGGCCGTATGCGGGACACAGATACGCAGTATTTT	CASSLSWREGRMRDTDTQYF
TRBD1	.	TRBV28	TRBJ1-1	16	TGTGCCAGCAGCCTATTAGAGACAGGGGTCGGCACTGAAGCTTTCTTT	CASSLLETGVGTEAFF
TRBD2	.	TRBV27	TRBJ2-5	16	TGTGCCAGCAGTTTATCGTTGGTTAGCGGGAGGGAGACCCAGTACTTC	CASSLSLVSGRETQYF
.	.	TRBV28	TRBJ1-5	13	TGTGCCACTACAGATAATAGCAATCAGCCCCAGCATTTT	CATTDNSNQPQHF
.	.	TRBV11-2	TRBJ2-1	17	TGTGCCAGCAGCTTAGATCAGACCAGGTGGAGGGACAATGAGCAGTTCTTC	CASSLDQTRWRDNEQFF
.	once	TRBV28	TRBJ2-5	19	TGTGCCAGCAGTTTATTGGGTCCTCGCTCCGGACAGACAGAAGAGACCCAGTACTTC	CASSLLGPRSGQTEETQYF